The T cell receptor beta chain described here comes from a study of blood T cell repertoires in COVID-19. Trimming took 0 bases from V and 2 from J; bases not matched to a gene: 1. Germline V gene sequence: CDR1 SGDLS, CDR2 YYNGEE. The CDR3 runs to 15 residues. Here immunoSEQ multiplex PCR was the method, and the copy in TCRdb shows in-frame clones only, minus some. The table shows about 160,000 clones, with around 92% occurring only once. Sequencing was carried out using peripheral blood. The chain couples TRBV9 to TRBJ2-1; 8 positions agree with TRBD2. This clonotype was sampled from a young man with COVID-19, enrolled during active disease. DNA of the CDR3: TGTGCCAGCAGCGTAGGACTAGCGACCTACAATGAGCAGTTCTTC. It translates to CASSVGLATYNEQFF.